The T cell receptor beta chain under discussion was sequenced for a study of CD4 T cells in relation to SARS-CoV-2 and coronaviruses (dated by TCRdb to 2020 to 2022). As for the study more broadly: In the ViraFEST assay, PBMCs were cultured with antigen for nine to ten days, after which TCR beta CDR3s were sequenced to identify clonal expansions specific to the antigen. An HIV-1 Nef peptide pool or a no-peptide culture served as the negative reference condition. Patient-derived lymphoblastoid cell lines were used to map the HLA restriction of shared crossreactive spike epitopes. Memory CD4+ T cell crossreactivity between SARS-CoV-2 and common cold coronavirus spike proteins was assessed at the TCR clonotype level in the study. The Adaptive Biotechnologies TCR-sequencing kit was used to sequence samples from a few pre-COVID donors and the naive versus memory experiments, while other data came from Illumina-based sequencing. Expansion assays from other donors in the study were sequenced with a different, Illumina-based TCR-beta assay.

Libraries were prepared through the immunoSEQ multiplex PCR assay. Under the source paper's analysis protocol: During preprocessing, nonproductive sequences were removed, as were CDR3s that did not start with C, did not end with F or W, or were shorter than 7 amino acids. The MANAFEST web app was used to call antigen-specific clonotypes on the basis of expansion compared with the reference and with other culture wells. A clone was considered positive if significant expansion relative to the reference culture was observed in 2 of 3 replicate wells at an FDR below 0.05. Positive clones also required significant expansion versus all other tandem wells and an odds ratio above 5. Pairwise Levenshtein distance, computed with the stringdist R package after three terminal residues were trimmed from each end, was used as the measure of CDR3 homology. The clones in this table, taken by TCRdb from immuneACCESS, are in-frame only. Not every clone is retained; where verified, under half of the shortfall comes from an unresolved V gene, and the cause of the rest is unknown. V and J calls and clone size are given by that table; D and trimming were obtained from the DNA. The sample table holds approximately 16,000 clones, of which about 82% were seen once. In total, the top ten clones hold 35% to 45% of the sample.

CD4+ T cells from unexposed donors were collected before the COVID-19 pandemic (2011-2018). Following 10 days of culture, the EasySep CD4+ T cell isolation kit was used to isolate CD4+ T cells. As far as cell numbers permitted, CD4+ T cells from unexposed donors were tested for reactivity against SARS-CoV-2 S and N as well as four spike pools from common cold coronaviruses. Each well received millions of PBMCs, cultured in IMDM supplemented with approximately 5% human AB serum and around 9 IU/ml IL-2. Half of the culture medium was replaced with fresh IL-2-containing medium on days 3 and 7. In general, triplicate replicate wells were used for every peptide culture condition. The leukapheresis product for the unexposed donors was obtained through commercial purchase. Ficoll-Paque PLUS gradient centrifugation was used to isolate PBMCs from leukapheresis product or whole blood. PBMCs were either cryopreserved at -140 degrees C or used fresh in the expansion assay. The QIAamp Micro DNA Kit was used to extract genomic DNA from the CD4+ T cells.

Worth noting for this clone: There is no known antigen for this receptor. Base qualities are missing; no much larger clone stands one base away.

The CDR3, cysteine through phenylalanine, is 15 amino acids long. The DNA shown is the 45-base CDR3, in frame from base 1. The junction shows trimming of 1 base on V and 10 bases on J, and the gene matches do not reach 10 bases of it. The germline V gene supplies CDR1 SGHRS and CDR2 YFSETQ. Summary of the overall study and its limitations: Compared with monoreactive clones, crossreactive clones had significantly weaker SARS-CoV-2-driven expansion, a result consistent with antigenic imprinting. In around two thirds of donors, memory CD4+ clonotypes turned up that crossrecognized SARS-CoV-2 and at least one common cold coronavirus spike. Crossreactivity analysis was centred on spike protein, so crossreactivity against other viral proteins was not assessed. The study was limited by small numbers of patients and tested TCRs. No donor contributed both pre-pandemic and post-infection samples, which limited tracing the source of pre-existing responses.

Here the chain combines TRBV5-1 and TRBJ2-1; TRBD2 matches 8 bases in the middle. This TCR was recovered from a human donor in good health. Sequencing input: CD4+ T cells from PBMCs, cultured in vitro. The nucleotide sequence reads TGCGCCAGCAGCTTGCTGGGCCGGGAGGGCAGAGAGCAGTTCTTC. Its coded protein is CASSLLGREGREQFF.